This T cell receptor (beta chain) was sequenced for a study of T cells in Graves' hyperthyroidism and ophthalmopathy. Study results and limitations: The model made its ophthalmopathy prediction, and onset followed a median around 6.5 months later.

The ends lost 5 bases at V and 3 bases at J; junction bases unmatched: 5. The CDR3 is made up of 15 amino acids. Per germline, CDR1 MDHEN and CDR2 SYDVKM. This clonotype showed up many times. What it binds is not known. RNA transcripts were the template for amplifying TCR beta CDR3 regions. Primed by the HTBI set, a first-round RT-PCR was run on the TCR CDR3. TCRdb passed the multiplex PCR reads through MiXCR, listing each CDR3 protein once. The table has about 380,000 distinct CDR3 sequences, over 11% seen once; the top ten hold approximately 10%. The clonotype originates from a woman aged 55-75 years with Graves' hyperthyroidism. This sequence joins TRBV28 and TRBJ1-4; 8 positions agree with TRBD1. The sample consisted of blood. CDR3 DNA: TGTGCCAGCAGTCGGACAGGGCTTGCTAATGAAAAACTGTTTTTT. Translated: CASSRTGLANEKLFF.